The 11 T cell receptor beta chains in this list originate from one sample, sequenced in a study of blood T cell repertoires in COVID-19 (dated by TCRdb to about 2020). Library preparation was by the immunoSEQ multiplex PCR assay. What TCRdb holds here is the immuneACCESS table cut down to in-frame rearrangements. Part of the clones is not present; checked against another copy, under half of the missing clones reflect an unresolved V gene, and the others are unexplained. For this sample the table gives approximately 280,000 clones, of which approximately 90% were detected only once. Approximately 7.5% of the sample belongs to the ten largest clones. Sequenced input: peripheral blood. The receptor source for this set is a woman aged 25-40 years with COVID-19, enrolled during active disease.

This sequence joins TRBV27 and TRBJ1-5; the D gene is possibly TRBD1 (5 bases). The CDR3 extends over 15 amino acids. Germline lookup yields CDR1 MNHEY and CDR2 SMNVEV (reference sequence). With 4 bases removed from V and 2 bases from J, the gap between germline ends came to 12 bases. The CDR3 DNA follows: TGTGCCAGCAGTTACGGGGGGGGTGGCAATCAGCCCCAGCATTTT. Translation: CASSYGGGGNQPQHF.

V gene TRBV24-1 combines with J gene TRBJ2-5, with 7 bases lining up with TRBD1. Germline V CDR1 and CDR2: KGHDR, SFDVKD. This CDR3 comprises 18 residues. V trimming: 4 bases; J trimming: 1 base; junction bases outside the gene matches: 14. CDR3 sequence: CATSEVPRGGRPQETQYF. CDR3 bases: TGTGCCACCAGTGAGGTACCTCGAGGGGGCCGCCCCCAAGAGACCCAGTACTTC.

The chain links TRBV5-1 to TRBJ2-2; D may be TRBD2 (5 bases). CDR1 and CDR2 (germline): SGHRS, YFSETQ. The CDR3 covers 16 residues. Trimming cost V 0 bases and J 4 bases, with 13 bases left between them. CDR3 coding DNA: TGCGCCAGCAGCTTGGCCCTAACAGCGGTCACCGGGGAGCTGTTTTTT. Protein: CASSLALTAVTGELFF. Full variable domain (missing parts from reference TRBV5-1 and TRBJ2-2): KAGVTQTPRYLIKTRGQQVTLSCSPISGHRSVSWYQQTPGQGLQFLFEYFSETQRNKGNFPGRFSGRQFSNSRSEMNVSTLELGDSALYLCASSLALTAVTGELFFGEGSRLTVL.

The genes are TRBV2 and TRBJ1-1; the D is unclear. V shed 7 bases and J shed 4 bases, with 16 bases lying between them. Germline V gives CDR1 SNHLY, CDR2 FYNNEI. CDR3 length equals 14 residues. The CDR3 here is CASNQLGRSTEAFF. CDR3 sequence (DNA): TGTGCCAGCAACCAGCTAGGGAGGAGCACTGAAGCTTTCTTT.

CDR3 coding DNA: TGCGCCAGCAGCCGTCGGTTCTCTGGGGCCAACGTCCTGACTTTC. It is translated as CASSRRFSGANVLTF. The chain recombines TRBV4-1 with TRBJ2-6; D not certain. This CDR3 is built from 15 residues. CDR1 MGHRA and CDR2 YSYEKL come from the germline V gene. Between the trimmed V and J ends, which lost 4 bases and 0 bases, there was a span of 7 bases.

V gene TRBV27 combines with J gene TRBJ2-7; D is ambiguous. This CDR3 contains 14 residues. Trimming took off 0 bases at V and 0 bases at J, with 6 bases between the two ends. CDR1 is MNHEY, CDR2 SMNVEV, per germline (reference sequence). The CDR3 here is CASSLSEPSYEQYF. CDR3 coding DNA: TGTGCCAGCAGTTTATCTGAGCCCTCCTACGAGCAGTACTTC.

In DNA, the CDR3 is TGTGCCAGCAGTTACGGACCTAGCGGGAGGTCCTACGAGCAGTACTTC. Encoded protein: CASSYGPSGRSYEQYF. The genes are TRBV6-2 or TRBV6-3 and TRBJ2-7; 11 bases line up with TRBD2. J lost 1 base, V lost 2 bases, and 4 bases had no gene match. The length of the CDR3 is 16 residues. CDR1 is MNHEY and CDR2 is SVGEGT in the germline V gene.

The chain carries TRBV18 and TRBJ1-1, with 7 positions matching TRBD1. The germline gives CDR1 KGHSH, CDR2 LQKENI. V trimming: 5 bases; J trimming: 0 bases; junction bases outside the gene matches: 6. This CDR3 is built from 15 residues. The CDR3 nucleotides are TGTGCCAGCTCAGCAGGGACAGCCATGAACACTGAAGCTTTCTTT. Its translation is CASSAGTAMNTEAFF. Looking up the rest from reference TRBV18 and TRBJ1-1 gives the full variable domain: NAGVMQNPRHLVRRRGQEARLRCSPMKGHSHVYWYRQLPEEGLKFMVYLQKENIIDESGMPKERFSAEFPKEGPSILRIQQVVRGDSAAYFCASSAGTAMNTEAFFGQGTRLTVV.

The gene calls are TRBV25-1 and TRBJ1-1; 7 positions agree with TRBD1. The ends lost 7 bases at V and 7 bases at J; junction bases unmatched: 9. The CDR3 is made up of 13 amino acids. Per germline, CDR1 MGHDK and CDR2 SYGVNS. DNA for the CDR3: TGTGCCAGCATAGGTAGGGGGCCGGGTGAAGCTTTCTTT. It translates to CASIGRGPGEAFF. The entire variable domain, with the rest obtained from reference TRBV25-1 and TRBJ1-1, is as follows: EADIYQTPRYLVIGTGKKITLECSQTMGHDKMYWYQQDPGMELHLIHYSYGVNSTEKGDLSSESTVSRIRTEHFPLTLESARPSHTSQYLCASIGRGPGEAFFGQGTRLTVV.

The chain has TRBV5-5 and TRBJ2-3; D is possibly TRBD2 (5 bases). CDR1 is SGHKS and CDR2 is YYEKEE in the germline V gene (reference sequence). The length of the CDR3 is 14 residues. Trimming left V 4 bases short and J 4 bases short, with 13 bases between. CDR3 sequence: CASSRERIADTQYF. The CDR3 DNA reads TGTGCCAGCAGCCGCGAGCGGATAGCAGATACGCAGTATTTT.

V usage is TRBV5-1 and J usage is TRBJ1-3; no reliable D call. V lost 2 bases, J lost 2 bases, and 8 bases lay in between. CDR1 and CDR2 from the germline V gene are SGHRS and YFSETQ. The length of the CDR3 is 14 residues. The CDR3 region is CASSFLGAGNTIYF. The CDR3 bases are TGCGCCAGCAGCTTCCTAGGAGCTGGAAACACCATATATTTT.